This TCR beta chain was observed in a study of blood T cell repertoires in COVID-19. Sequencing was performed with immunoSEQ multiplex PCR; in TCRdb, only in-frame clones are kept and a portion is missing. The data show some 200,000 clones, roughly 86% seen once. Sequenced material: peripheral blood. This sequence originates from a woman between 35 and 50 years old with acute or convalescent COVID-19.

The CDR3 loop is CASSQVPGQGSYNEQFF. In DNA form, the CDR3 reads TGTGCCAGCAGCCAAGTCCCGGGACAGGGTTCCTACAATGAGCAGTTCTTC. The J gene is TRBJ2-1, the V gene TRBV14; 9 bases agree with TRBD1. The CDR3 has 17 residues. Looked up from germline, CDR1 is SGHDN and CDR2 is FVKESK. V shed 1 base, J shed 1 base, and the junction held 5 bases outside the gene matches.